These 14 T cell receptor beta chains originate from one sample sequenced in a study of T cell repertoires in cytomegalovirus infection. TCRdb re-analysed the reads in MiXCR, keeping a single row per CDR3 protein. The data hold around 260,000 distinct CDR3 sequences, with about 25% observed a single time. The sequenced material came from PBMCs. The source of these receptors is a human donor in good health (CMV status not recorded). Some clones in this sample may be carry-over from other donors' samples.

Comments on this clonotype: A junction end diverges from the germline sequence, so it may reflect a read error. The gene calls are TRBV7-2 and TRBJ2-5, with 8 bases matching TRBD2. This CDR3 is built from 14 residues. The germline gives CDR1 SGHTA, CDR2 FQGNSA. CDR3: CASSLSGKGETQHF. The CDR3 nucleotides read TGTGCCAGCAGCCTTAGCGGGAAGGGGGAGACCCAGCACTTC.

In its sample, this clonotype was seen many times. The chain has TRBV7-2 and TRBJ2-2, with 7 bases that match TRBD2. Germline V gene data show CDR1 as SGHTA and CDR2 as FQGNSA. The CDR3 spans 14 residues. The J segment lost 7 bases and the V segment lost 2 bases, leaving 4 bases of the junction unmatched. The CDR3 DNA reads TGTGCCAGCAGCTTATTACTAGCGAGCGGGGAGCTGTTTTTT. This gives the protein CASSLLLASGELFF.

The chain uses TRBV6-2 or TRBV6-3 and TRBJ2-1, with D tentatively TRBD2 (5 bases). From germline, CDR1 is MNHEY and CDR2 SVGEGT. CDR3 length: 17 amino acids. Trimming stripped 6 bases from V and 0 bases from J, with 18 bases between. The CDR3 DNA is TGTGCCAGCAGGATAGGATTCCGAGGAGGCTCCTACAATGAGCAGTTCTTC. It yields the protein CASRIGFRGGSYNEQFF.

This clonotype was seen only a few times. The genes are TRBV7-2 and TRBJ2-4; 10 bases are shared with TRBD2. The CDR3 is 22 amino acids. CDR1 is SGHTA and CDR2 is FQGNSA in the germline V gene. V lost 3 bases, J lost 0 bases, and 20 bases stayed unmatched. CDR3 in amino acids: CASSLWGASGSALSLAKNIQYF. Written as DNA, the CDR3 is TGTGCCAGCAGCTTGTGGGGGGCTAGCGGGAGCGCGCTTTCTTTAGCCAAAAACATTCAGTACTTC.

The CDR3 DNA follows: TGTGCCAGCTCACCACCAGTAGCGAATGAGCAGTTCTTC. It specifies CASSPPVANEQFF. V usage is TRBV18 and J usage is TRBJ2-1; perhaps TRBD2 as D (5 bases). Germline CDR1 and CDR2: KGHSH and LQKENI. This CDR3 spans 13 amino acids. V was pared by 0 bases and J by 7 bases, with 7 bases between.

This chain links TRBV13 with TRBJ2-7; TRBD2 agrees at 7 bases. Per the germline V gene, CDR1 is PRHDT and CDR2 is FYEKMQ (reference sequence). The CDR3 covers 17 residues. The trim removed 4 bases at V and 4 bases at J, leaving 16 bases unmatched. The CDR3 is CASSYSGTIGRFYEQYF. CDR3 bases: TGTGCCAGCAGCTACTCCGGGACTATCGGGAGGTTTTACGAGCAGTACTTC.

This clonotype was recorded many times. This chain uses TRBV7-2 with TRBJ2-7, with D unresolved. The CDR3 is 12 residues long. V shed 5 bases and J shed 0 bases, with 5 bases lying between them. CDR1 is SGHTA, CDR2 FQGNSA, per germline. The CDR3 DNA reads as TGTGCCAGCAGCGACGACTCCTACGAGCAGTACTTC. Its protein is CASSDDSYEQYF.

This clonotype was found a few times. The gene calls are TRBV6-2 or TRBV6-3 and TRBJ2-7, with a weak D call TRBD2 (6 bases). Per the germline V gene, CDR1 is MNHEY and CDR2 is SVGEGT. CDR3 length: 15 residues. V was pared by 6 bases and J by 1 base, with 16 bases between. CDR3 sequence: CASSLLGDSSYEQYF. DNA of the CDR3: TGTGCCAGCAGCCTCCTGGGGGACTCTTCCTACGAGCAGTACTTC.

This chain joins TRBV9 and TRBJ1-2; D might be TRBD1 (5 bases). This CDR3 is 15 amino acids long. The V gene lost 3 bases and the J gene lost 3 bases, with 15 bases spanning the gap. Germline values: CDR1 SGDLS, CDR2 YYNGEE. The CDR3 DNA is TGTGCCAGCAGCGAAAGTCTGGGACGGGACTATGGCTACACCTTC. This translates into CASSESLGRDYGYTF. Combining the CDR3 with reference TRBV9 and TRBJ1-2 gives the whole variable domain DSGVTQTPKHLITATGQRVTLRCSPRSGDLSVYWYQQSLDQGLQFLIQYYNGEERAKGNILERFSAQQFPDLHSELNLSSLELGDSALYFCASSESLGRDYGYTFGSGTRLTVV.

This clonotype was found a few times. V is TRBV5-6 and J is TRBJ1-1; no clear D gene. The V end was cut by 4 bases, the J end by 8 bases, with 9 bases between. Germline CDR1 reads SGHDT; CDR2 reads YYEEEE. CDR3 length equals 11 residues. CDR3 DNA sequence: TGTGCCAGCAGCCTGGAGGGCGAAGCTTTCTTT. Amino acid sequence: CASSLEGEAFF.

The genes are TRBV6-1 and TRBJ2-1; D remains ambiguous. The V gene's germline CDR1 is MNHNS and CDR2 SASEGT. Trimming left V 2 bases short and J 2 bases short, with 10 bases between. This CDR3 is built from 15 residues. The CDR3 DNA reads TGTGCCAGCAGTGAAACCAGCGACCCCTACAATGAGCAGTTCTTC. Translated: CASSETSDPYNEQFF.

This chain links TRBV28 with TRBJ2-5; a weak D match, TRBD1 (6 bases). The CDR3 covers 14 residues. Trimming removed 2 bases at V and 5 bases at J, with 12 bases between. Per germline, CDR1 MDHEN and CDR2 SYDVKM. CDR3 protein: CASSLNRDGETQYF. The CDR3 DNA sequence: TGTGCCAGCAGTTTAAACAGGGATGGGGAGACCCAGTACTTC. The full variable domain, with the rest looked up from reference TRBV28 and TRBJ2-5, is DVKVTQSSRYLVKRTGEKVFLECVQDMDHENMFWYRQDPGLGLRLIYFSYDVKMKEKGDIPEGYSVSREKKERFSLILESASTNQTSMYLCASSLNRDGETQYFGPGTRLLVL.

The count of this clonotype is one. The V call is TRBV5-1, the J call TRBJ1-1; D is possibly TRBD1 (6 bases). CDR3 length: 15 residues. The germline V gene has CDR1 SGHRS and CDR2 YFSETQ. V gave up 4 bases and J gave up 1 base, with 14 bases separating them. As DNA, the CDR3 is TGCGCCAGCAGCACCCAAGGAGGGGGGAACACTGAAGCTTTCTTT. Amino acid sequence: CASSTQGGGNTEAFF.

This chain joins TRBV2 and TRBJ2-2; no definite D call. The CDR3 has 13 amino acids. Deletions cut 1 base from V and 4 bases from J, with 4 bases between. The germline V gene has CDR1 SNHLY and CDR2 FYNNEI. CDR3 loop: CASSEVVTGELFF. In nucleotides, the CDR3 is TGTGCCAGCAGTGAAGTCGTCACCGGGGAGCTGTTTTTT.